The present TCR beta chain was sequenced within a study of metastatic and nonmetastatic thyroid tumors. Study-level background: Across peripheral blood and tumor or nodule tissue samples taken from malignant and benign thyroid patients, the repertoires were compared with one another.

Findings of the study overall: Malignant thyroid tumors reportedly had TCR beta diversity that was significantly higher than in benign nodules, in blood and tumor.

Between the trimmed V and J ends, which lost 7 bases and 4 bases, there was a span of 8 bases. CDR1 and CDR2 from the germline V gene are SQVTM and ANQGSEA. There are 11 residues in the CDR3. All patients were treatment-naive before thyroid surgery. Ten or more counts support this clone. The antigen is unknown. Using MiXCR, TCRdb re-called clones from the PCR reads. The sample contains approximately 13,000 clones, about 12% of which appear only once. The J gene is TRBJ1-3, the V gene TRBV29-1; D is undetermined. Material for sequencing was blood. This receptor was obtained from a female donor with papillary thyroid cancer or a benign thyroid nodule (not recorded which). Some clones in this sample may be carry-over from other donors' samples. The CDR3 region is CSGYRGNTIYF. The CDR3 DNA sequence: TGCAGCGGGTACAGAGGAAACACCATATATTTT.